This TCR beta chain was sequenced for a study of T cell clonality in common variable immunodeficiency (dated by TCRdb to the mid-2010s). The table lists this clone with many counts. What this receptor recognizes is not known. Read data end 3 residues before the CDR3 end; the end is taken from the germline J gene. CDR1 and CDR2 were assigned from the germline V gene (reference sequence) as SEHNR and FQNEAQ. The CDR3 has 14 amino acids, counting the end cysteine and phenylalanine. Sequencing covers 33 bases of the CDR3, shown here with the frame starting at base 1. Predominantly Caucasian heritage was noted among both the CVID patients and the healthy controls. From each donor, 5 to 8 ml of heparinized peripheral whole blood was collected. TCRbeta CDR3 repertoires were sequenced from genomic DNA of adults with common variable immune deficiency (CVID) and healthy adult controls. The control group was made up of around 22 healthy adult volunteers (10 male and around twelve female) whose ages ranged from roughly 23 to 66 years, with a mean age of roughly 33. Diluted blood was density-centrifuged over Hypaque 1077 or Ficoll-Paque to isolate peripheral blood mononuclear cells. Genomic DNA was obtained from unsorted mononuclear cells through either Qiagen column purification or a centrifugation-based method.

Equivalent amounts of genomic DNA from CVID and control samples were used as sequencing input. For every sample, a 60 bp segment covering the rearranged TCRbeta CDR3 region was amplified and then sequenced. The immunoSEQ assay, a bias-corrected multiplex PCR combined with high-throughput sequencing, was used to amplify TCRbeta. Per the original workflow: Each unique nucleotide sequence was treated as a clone and annotated with V, D and J genes, copy number and frequency. Sequences were labeled productive if in frame, and non-productive if out of frame or containing stop codons. As previously described, clonality was calculated on the basis of Shannon's entropy. The predicted amino acid sequences of productive clones were used to derive mean CDR3 Kyte-Doolittle hydropathy. Hierarchical clustering of scaled V gene usage was performed with the R hclust function using Manhattan distance and complete linkage. To assess clone sharing by CDR3 amino acid sequence, 12 repertoires per group were resampled over 100 rounds. The repertoires were screened for around 70 published EBV-specific TCRbeta sequences and a few hundred published CMV-specific TCRbeta sequences. After a couple of CVID samples that produced fewer than 10,000 sequences were dropped from the analysis, some 43 CVID repertoires remained. Entries here come from immuneACCESS through TCRdb and include only in-frame sequences with V and J called. Some clones fail to appear in such tables; in the studies checked, an unresolved V gene covers under half of the shortfall, and the cause of the remainder is unknown. Clone size and the V and J calls come from that table; the DNA yielded D and trimming. The sample has over 45,000 clones on record, with no singletons. The leading ten clones occupy 1.8% of the sample.

Overall study results and their limits: Even though DNA input was the same, control samples had an average of about 90,000 unique sequences each, compared with approximately 30,000 in CVID samples. According to the authors, finding the cause of the higher clonality in CVID would require sequencing the repertoires of T cell subpopulations. CVID TCRbeta sequences were reported to have fewer deletions and N-nucleotide insertions and to lack highly modified clones with 13 or more V deletions. Correlations of repertoire features with clinical complications were constrained by heterogeneity among patients within the CVID cohort. TCRbeta clonality was higher in CVID subjects than in healthy controls (t-test p = 0.018), and the increase was most characteristic of about a third of subjects. CVID subjects shared fewer TCRbeta clones with each other than healthy controls did (p < 0.0001).

In this chain, TRBV7-9 is recombined with TRBJ2-4; TRBD2 is a possible D gene, resting on 6 matching bases. The TCR sequence derives from a person between 18 and 75 years old in good health. Sequenced sample: peripheral blood mononuclear cells. This receptor has the CDR3 CASSLVGREEVQYF. CDR3 bases read: TGTGCCAGCAGCTTAGTCGGCAGGGAGGAAGTT. With the rest looked up from the reference TRBV7-9 and TRBJ2-4 genes rather than sequenced, the full variable domain is DTGVSQNPRHKITKRGQNVTFRCDPISEHNRLYWYRQTLGQGPEFLTYFQNEAQLEKSRLLSDRFSAERPKGSFSTLEIQRTEQGDSAMYLCASSLVGREEVQYFGAGTRLSVL.